This T cell receptor beta chain comes out of a study of blood T cell repertoires in COVID-19. Study summary: Both acute and convalescent COVID-19 samples were obtained from the United States, Italy and Spain. From T cells, B-cell-depleted T cells, or PBMCs came the material, which was cDNA or gDNA.

Authors' methods: For nucleated cells, counts were estimated from reference gene primer amplification. This table comes from immunoSEQ multiplex PCR, and its TCRdb copy is limited to in-frame clones, with some not included. The V and J calls and clone size were taken over from that table, and D and trimming were inferred from the DNA. The sample gives about 150,000 clones, roughly 88% of which show up once; roughly 8.9% is in the top ten. This CDR3 has 17 residues. CDR1 and CDR2 (germline): SNHLY, FYNNEI. V lost 6 bases, J lost 3 bases, and 5 bases stayed unmatched. The rearrangement joins TRBV2 to TRBJ2-2; 15 bases agree with TRBD2. The clonotype was recovered from a woman between 50 and 59 years old with acute or convalescent COVID-19. Specimen: peripheral blood. The CDR3 region is CASRGTSGRSDTGELFF. The CDR3 nucleotides read TGTGCCAGCAGAGGGACTAGCGGGAGGAGCGACACCGGGGAGCTGTTTTTT.